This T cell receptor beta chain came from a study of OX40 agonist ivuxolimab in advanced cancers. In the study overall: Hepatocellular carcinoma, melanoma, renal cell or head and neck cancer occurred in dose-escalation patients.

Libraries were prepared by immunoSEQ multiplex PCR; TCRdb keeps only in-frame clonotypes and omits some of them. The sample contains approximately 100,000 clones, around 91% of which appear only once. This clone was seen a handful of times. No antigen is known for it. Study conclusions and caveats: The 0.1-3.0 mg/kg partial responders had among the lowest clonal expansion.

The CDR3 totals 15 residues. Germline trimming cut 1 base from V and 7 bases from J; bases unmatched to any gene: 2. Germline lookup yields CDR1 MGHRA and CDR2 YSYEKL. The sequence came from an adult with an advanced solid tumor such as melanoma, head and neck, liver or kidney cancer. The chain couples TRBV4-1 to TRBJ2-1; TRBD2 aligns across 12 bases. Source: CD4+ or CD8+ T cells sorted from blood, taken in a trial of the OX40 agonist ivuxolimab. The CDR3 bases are TGCGCCAGCAGCCAAGGACTAGCGGGAGAGAATGAGCAGTTCTTC. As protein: CASSQGLAGENEQFF.